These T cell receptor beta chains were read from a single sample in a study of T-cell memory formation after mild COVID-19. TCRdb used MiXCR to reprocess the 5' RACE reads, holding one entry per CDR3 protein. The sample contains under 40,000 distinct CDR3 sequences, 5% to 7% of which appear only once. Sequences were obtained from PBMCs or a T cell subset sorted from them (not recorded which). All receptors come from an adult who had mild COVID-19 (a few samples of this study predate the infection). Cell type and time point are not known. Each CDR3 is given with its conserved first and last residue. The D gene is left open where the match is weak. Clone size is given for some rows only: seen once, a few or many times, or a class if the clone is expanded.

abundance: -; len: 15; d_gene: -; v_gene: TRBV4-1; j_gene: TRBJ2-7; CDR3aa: CASSQDPVAAGEQYF; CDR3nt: TGCGCCAGCAGCCAAGACCCCGTGGCCGCAGGGGAGCAGTACTTC
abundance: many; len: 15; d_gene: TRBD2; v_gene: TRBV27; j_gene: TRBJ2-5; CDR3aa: CASSPLSGSRETQYF; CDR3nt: TGTGCCAGCAGTCCACTTAGCGGGAGTCGAGAGACCCAGTACTTC
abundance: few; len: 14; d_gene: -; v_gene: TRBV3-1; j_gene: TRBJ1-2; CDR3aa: CASSQDFSGGGRSF; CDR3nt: TGTGCCAGCAGCCAAGATTTTTCCGGGGGCGGACGGAGCTTC
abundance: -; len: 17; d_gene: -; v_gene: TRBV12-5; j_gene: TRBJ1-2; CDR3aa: CASGFGIEEGTSDGYTF; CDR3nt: TGTGCTAGTGGTTTCGGTATTGAGGAGGGAACCTCTGACGGCTACACCTTC
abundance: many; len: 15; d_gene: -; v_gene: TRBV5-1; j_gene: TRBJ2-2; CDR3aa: CASSLEDWFTGELFF; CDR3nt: TGCGCCAGCAGCTTGGAGGATTGGTTCACCGGGGAGCTGTTTTTT
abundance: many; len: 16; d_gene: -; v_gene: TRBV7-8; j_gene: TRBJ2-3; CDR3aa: CASSPRGSLGTDTQYF; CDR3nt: TGTGCCAGCAGCCCGAGGGGCAGTTTGGGTACAGATACGCAGTATTTT
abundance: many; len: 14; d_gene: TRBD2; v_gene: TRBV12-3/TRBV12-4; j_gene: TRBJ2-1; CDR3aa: CASSFNGRDNEQFF; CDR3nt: TGTGCCAGCAGTTTCAACGGGAGGGACAATGAGCAGTTCTTC
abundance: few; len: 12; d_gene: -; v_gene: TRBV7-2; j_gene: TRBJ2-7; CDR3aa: CASSSLWNEQYF; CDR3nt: TGTGCCAGCAGCTCCCTTTGGAACGAGCAGTACTTC
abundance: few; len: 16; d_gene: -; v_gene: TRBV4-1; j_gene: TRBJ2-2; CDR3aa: CASSHLTVGNTGELFF; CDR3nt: TGCGCCAGCAGCCATCTAACGGTTGGGAACACCGGGGAGCTGTTTTTT
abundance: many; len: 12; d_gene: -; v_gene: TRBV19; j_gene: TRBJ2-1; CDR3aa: CASSIRADEQFF; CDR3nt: TGTGCCAGTAGTATCCGGGCCGATGAGCAGTTCTTC
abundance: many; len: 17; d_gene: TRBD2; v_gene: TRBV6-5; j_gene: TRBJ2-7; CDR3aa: CASSYGTSGRLSYEQYF; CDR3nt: TGTGCCAGCAGTTACGGGACTAGCGGGAGACTGTCATACGAGCAGTACTTC
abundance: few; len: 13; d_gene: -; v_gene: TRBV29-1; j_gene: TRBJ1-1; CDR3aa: CSGDPRGDTEAFF; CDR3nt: TGCAGCGGGGACCCAAGGGGGGACACTGAAGCTTTCTTT
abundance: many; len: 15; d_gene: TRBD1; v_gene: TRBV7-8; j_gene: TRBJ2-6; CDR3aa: CASRTGRVGANVLTF; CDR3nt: TGTGCCAGTCGGACAGGGAGAGTTGGGGCCAACGTCCTGACTTTC
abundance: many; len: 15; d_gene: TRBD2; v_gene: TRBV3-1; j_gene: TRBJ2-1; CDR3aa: CASSQRERGNNEQFF; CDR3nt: TGTGCCAGCAGCCAAAGGGAGCGGGGGAACAATGAGCAGTTCTTC
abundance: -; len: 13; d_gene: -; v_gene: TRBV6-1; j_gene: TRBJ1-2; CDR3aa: CASSSQGWYGYTF; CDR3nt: TGTGCCAGCAGCTCACAGGGTTGGTATGGCTACACCTTC
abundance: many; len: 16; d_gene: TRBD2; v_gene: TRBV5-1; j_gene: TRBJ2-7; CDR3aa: CASRSRGLADSYEQYF; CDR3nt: TGCGCCAGCAGGAGTAGGGGCCTAGCGGATTCCTACGAGCAGTACTTC
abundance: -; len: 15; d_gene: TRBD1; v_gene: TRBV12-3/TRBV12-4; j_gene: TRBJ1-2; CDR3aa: CASRPTGQGTYGYTF; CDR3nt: TGTGCCAGCAGGCCAACGGGACAGGGGACCTATGGCTACACCTTC
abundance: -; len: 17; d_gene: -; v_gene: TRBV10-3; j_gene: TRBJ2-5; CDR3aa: CAISGFGGPGPQETQYF; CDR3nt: TGTGCCATCAGTGGATTCGGGGGGCCGGGACCCCAAGAGACCCAGTACTTC
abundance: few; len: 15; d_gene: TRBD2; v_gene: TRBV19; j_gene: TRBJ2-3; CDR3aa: CATRTSGAPTDTQYF; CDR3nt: TGTGCCACCCGGACTAGCGGGGCTCCCACAGATACGCAGTATTTT
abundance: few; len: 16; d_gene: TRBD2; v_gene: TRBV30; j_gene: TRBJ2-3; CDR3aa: CAWSVGLAGVADTQYF; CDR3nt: TGTGCCTGGAGTGTAGGGCTAGCGGGGGTTGCAGATACGCAGTATTTT
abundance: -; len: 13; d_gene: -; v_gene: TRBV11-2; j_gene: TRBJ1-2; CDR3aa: CASSYDLSYGYTF; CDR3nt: TGTGCCAGCAGCTACGACCTAAGCTATGGCTACACCTTC
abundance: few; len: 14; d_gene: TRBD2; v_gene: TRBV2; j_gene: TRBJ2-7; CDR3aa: CASSSSGRVGEQYF; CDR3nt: TGTGCCAGCAGTAGTAGCGGGAGGGTCGGAGAGCAGTACTTC
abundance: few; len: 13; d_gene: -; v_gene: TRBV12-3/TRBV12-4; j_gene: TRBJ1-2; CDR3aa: CASSLAESRGYTF; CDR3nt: TGTGCCAGCAGTTTAGCAGAATCGCGTGGCTACACCTTC
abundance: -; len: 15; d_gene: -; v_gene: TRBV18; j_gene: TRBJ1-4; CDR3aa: CASSYKHVLGEKLFF; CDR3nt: TGTGCCAGCTCATATAAACACGTCCTAGGGGAAAAACTGTTTTTT
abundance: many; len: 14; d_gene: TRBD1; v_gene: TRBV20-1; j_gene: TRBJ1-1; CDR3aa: CSASVQGARTEAFF; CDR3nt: TGCAGTGCTAGCGTTCAGGGGGCGAGAACTGAAGCTTTCTTT
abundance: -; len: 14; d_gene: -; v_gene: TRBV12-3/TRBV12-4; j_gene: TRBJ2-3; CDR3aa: CASSLNDNTDTQYF; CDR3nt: TGTGCCAGCAGTTTAAACGACAACACAGATACGCAGTATTTT